The text below deals with one T cell receptor beta chain. Its specificity is not known. These data belong to a study of T-cell memory formation after mild COVID-19. At the level of the study: Largely, the TCR clusters proved donor specific.

This CDR3 comprises 12 residues. Trimming cost V 7 bases and J 5 bases; bases outside gene matches: 7. Per germline, CDR1 SQVTM and CDR2 ANQGSEA. Libraries for TCRalpha and TCRbeta carried sample barcodes and unique molecular identifiers via 5'RACE. TCRdb analysed the 5' RACE reads with MiXCR anew, one entry per CDR3 protein. There are almost 350,000 distinct CDR3 sequences in the sample; 20% to 25% occur only once, and roughly 21% lies in the top ten. Study outcomes and limitations: Clones that contracted from day 15 to 85 were balanced CD4/CD8, while later expanders leaned CD4+.

The V gene is TRBV29-1, the J gene TRBJ1-2; 7 bases agree with TRBD1. This TCR came from a man aged 18 to 29 who had mild COVID-19 (a few samples of this study predate the infection). Cell type and time point are not known. Sequenced input: PBMCs or a T cell subset sorted from them (not recorded which). CDR3: CSAYRGGYGYTF. CDR3 nucleotides: TGCAGCGCGTACAGGGGAGGATATGGCTACACCTTC. The full variable domain, its missing parts supplied by reference TRBV29-1 and TRBJ1-2, is SAVISQKPSRDICQRGTSLTIQCQVDSQVTMMFWYRQQPGQSLTLIATANQGSEATYESGFVIDKFPISRPNLTFSTLTVSNMSPEDSSIYLCSAYRGGYGYTFGSGTRLTVV.